The rows below give T cell receptor beta chains drawn from one sample of a study of cytomegalovirus exposure and HLA in healthy donors. The data were produced by immunoSEQ multiplex PCR, yet TCRdb's version contains in-frame clones alone and is incomplete. In the table there are around 120,000 clones, roughly four fifths of which are singletons. Sample: PBMCs. The receptors derive from a woman aged 40 to 50 in good health and CMV-seronegative. The CDR3 runs from the conserved cysteine through the conserved F or W. A D gene is named only where the DNA matches it firmly. Clone size, where shown, is once, few, many, or a class for clones that have expanded.

TRBD1 | TRBJ1-2 | once | TRBV14 | CASSQDLLAGQGNGYTF | TGTGCCAGCAGCCAAGATTTGTTAGCCGGACAGGGGAATGGCTACACCTTC
- | TRBJ1-1 | - | TRBV28 | CASSLYRLNTEAFF | TGTGCCAGCAGTTTATACAGGTTGAACACTGAAGCTTTCTTT
TRBD1 | TRBJ1-2 | - | TRBV28 | CASSYRGQGYTF | TGTGCCAGCAGTTACAGGGGGCAGGGCTACACCTTC
- | TRBJ1-5 | - | TRBV2 | CASSVMVDHWPQHF | TGTGCCAGCAGTGTCATGGTAGATCACTGGCCCCAGCATTTT
TRBD2 | TRBJ2-3 | - | TRBV6-1 | CASSTLAGTDTQYF | TGTGCCAGCAGTACACTAGCGGGCACAGATACGCAGTATTTT
- | TRBJ1-1 | - | TRBV27 | CASSSLGQTNTEAFF | TGTGCCAGCAGTTCACTCGGACAGACGAACACTGAAGCTTTCTTT
TRBD2 | TRBJ2-1 | - | TRBV6-1 | CASSALSWKAGGLPYNEQFF | TGTGCCAGCAGTGCTCTTTCTTGGAAAGCGGGAGGTCTTCCCTACAATGAGCAGTTCTTC
TRBD1 | TRBJ2-7 | - | TRBV5-5 | CASSPLTGLLDEQYF | TGTGCCAGCAGCCCTTTGACAGGGCTCCTCGACGAGCAGTACTTC
TRBD1 | TRBJ2-1 | - | TRBV5-6 | CASSTGGSEQFF | TGTGCCAGCAGCACAGGGGGCAGTGAGCAGTTCTTC
TRBD2 | TRBJ2-7 | - | TRBV7-9 | CASSRGLAGVDYEQYF | TGTGCCAGCAGCCGAGGACTAGCGGGAGTGGACTACGAGCAGTACTTC
- | TRBJ2-7 | few | TRBV10-1 | CASSEYQTSYEQYF | TGCGCCAGCAGTGAATACCAAACAAGCTACGAGCAGTACTTC
TRBD1 | TRBJ2-7 | few | TRBV28 | CASSFGPNRDRALEQYF | TGTGCCAGCAGTTTTGGCCCAAACCGGGACAGGGCGCTCGAGCAGTACTTC
TRBD1 | TRBJ1-2 | - | TRBV7-2 | CASSLYPTGDGANYGYTF | TGTGCCAGCAGCTTATACCCCACAGGGGACGGGGCTAACTATGGCTACACCTTC
TRBD1 | TRBJ2-2 | - | TRBV27 | CASGTGGAENTGELFF | TGTGCCTCTGGGACAGGGGGCGCCGAAAACACCGGGGAGCTGTTTTTT
- | TRBJ1-1 | - | TRBV7-3 | CASSLFPALSLSNTEAFF | TGTGCCAGCAGCTTATTCCCCGCCCTAAGTCTTTCGAACACTGAAGCTTTCTTT
- | TRBJ1-3 | - | TRBV19 | CASCNRGWSGNTIYF | TGTGCCAGTTGCAACCGGGGATGGTCTGGAAACACCATATATTTT
- | TRBJ1-1 | - | TRBV6-5 | CASSSQMNTEAFF | TGTGCCAGCAGTTCCCAGATGAACACTGAAGCTTTCTTT
TRBD1 | TRBJ2-5 | - | TRBV4-1 | CASSHRQGAGETQYF | TGCGCCAGCAGCCATAGACAGGGGGCGGGAGAGACCCAGTACTTC
- | TRBJ1-1 | - | TRBV19 | CAVNDRDLPGNTEAFF | TGTGCCGTCAACGATCGGGATTTGCCGGGGAACACTGAAGCTTTCTTT
- | TRBJ2-7 | - | TRBV28 | CASTRSSYEQYF | TGTGCCTCCACGAGGTCCTCCTACGAGCAGTACTTC
- | TRBJ2-7 | - | TRBV11-1 | CASSLVAASSYEQYF | TGTGCCAGCAGCTTAGTAGCGGCGAGCTCCTACGAGCAGTACTTC
- | TRBJ2-7 | few | TRBV7-9 | CSSSSALYEQYF | TGTTCCAGCAGCTCCGCACTCTACGAGCAGTACTTC
- | TRBJ2-1 | - | TRBV28 | CASSRRDLGKWNEQFF | TGTGCCAGCAGTCGAAGGGACTTAGGGAAATGGAATGAGCAGTTCTTC
TRBD1 | TRBJ1-1 | - | TRBV28 | CASSPATGQGTTEAFF | TGTGCCAGCAGTCCCGCCACTGGACAGGGTACGACTGAAGCTTTCTTT
- | TRBJ1-3 | - | TRBV29-1 | CSVAQPGDTIYF | TGCAGCGTTGCTCAGCCGGGTGACACCATATATTTT
- | TRBJ1-1 | few | TRBV2 | CAGSNSKTEAFF | TGTGCCGGCTCGAACAGCAAGACTGAAGCTTTCTTT
- | TRBJ2-1 | few | TRBV27 | CASSPGSRHNEQFF | TGTGCCAGCAGTCCCGGGAGTCGCCACAATGAGCAGTTCTTC
TRBD1 | TRBJ2-5 | once | TRBV11-2 | CASSLQTGRETQYF | TGTGCCAGCAGCTTACAGACAGGGCGAGAGACCCAGTACTTC
- | TRBJ1-5 | - | TRBV19 | CASLEGGGGNQPQHF | TGTGCCAGCCTTGAGGGCGGTGGGGGGAATCAGCCCCAGCATTTT
TRBD1 | TRBJ1-5 | - | TRBV7-8 | CASSLGQNNQPQHF | TGTGCCAGCAGCTTGGGACAGAACAATCAGCCCCAGCATTTT
- | TRBJ1-5 | - | TRBV28 | CASRYRTAYSNQPQHF | TGTGCCAGCAGATACCGGACAGCATATAGCAATCAGCCCCAGCATTTT
TRBD2 | TRBJ2-1 | - | TRBV28 | CASSAGGSYNEQFF | TGTGCCAGCAGTGCGGGAGGGTCCTACAATGAGCAGTTCTTC
TRBD1 | TRBJ1-1 | - | TRBV7-2 | CASSLRDRGEAFF | TGTGCCAGCAGCCTCCGGGACAGGGGTGAAGCTTTCTTT
TRBD2 | TRBJ2-3 | - | TRBV5-4 | CASSPTSVDTQYF | TGTGCCAGCAGCCCTACTAGCGTCGATACGCAGTATTTT
- | TRBJ1-2 | - | TRBV6-5 | CASSRSGTPYGYTF | TGTGCCAGCAGTCGGTCCGGGACACCTTATGGCTACACCTTC
TRBD2 | TRBJ2-5 | - | TRBV5-1 | CASSTFGGKETQYF | TGCGCCAGCAGCACCTTCGGGGGGAAAGAGACCCAGTACTTC
TRBD1 | TRBJ2-6 | - | TRBV11-2 | CASSPWTGRPGANVLTF | TGTGCCAGCAGCCCCTGGACAGGGCGGCCTGGGGCCAACGTCCTGACTTTC
- | TRBJ2-3 | - | TRBV6-1 | CASSPATGTDTQYF | TGTGCCAGCAGCCCAGCGACGGGCACAGATACGCAGTATTTT
- | TRBJ2-5 | - | TRBV5-4 | CASSLSRDQETQYF | TGTGCCAGCAGCTTGAGCAGGGATCAAGAGACCCAGTACTTC
- | TRBJ2-3 | - | TRBV10-1 | CASRDSDTQYF | TGCGCCAGCCGGGACTCCGATACGCAGTATTTT
TRBD2 | TRBJ2-7 | - | TRBV9 | CASSILAGGPYEQYF | TGTGCCAGCAGTATACTAGCGGGAGGGCCCTACGAGCAGTACTTC
- | TRBJ2-7 | - | TRBV19 | CASSIQGYEQYF | TGTGCCAGTAGTATCCAGGGATACGAGCAGTACTTC
- | TRBJ2-1 | - | TRBV10-3 | CAISESRSSVSEQFF | TGTGCCATCAGTGAGTCGAGGTCTAGCGTGAGTGAGCAGTTCTTC
TRBD1 | TRBJ2-4 | few | TRBV5-4 | CASSLDQGDENIQYF | TGTGCCAGCAGCTTGGATCAGGGGGACGAAAACATTCAGTACTTC
- | TRBJ1-5 | - | TRBV4-1 | CASSQSARRDIGDNQPQHF | TGCGCCAGCAGCCAAAGCGCCCGCCGGGACATCGGGGACAATCAGCCCCAGCATTTT
TRBD2 | TRBJ2-1 | few | TRBV7-9 | CASSSIAGSSYNEQFF | TGTGCCAGCAGCTCCATAGCGGGGAGCTCCTACAATGAGCAGTTCTTC
- | TRBJ2-7 | - | TRBV28 | CASSGLYEQYF | TGTGCCAGCAGTGGTCTATACGAGCAGTACTTC
- | TRBJ1-2 | few | TRBV6-1 | CASNTWDKADGYTF | TGTGCCAGCAATACCTGGGACAAGGCGGATGGCTACACCTTC
- | TRBJ2-7 | few | TRBV5-4 | CASQPGEKAEQYF | TGTGCCAGCCAACCGGGAGAAAAGGCCGAGCAGTACTTC
- | TRBJ1-1 | once | TRBV5-1 | CASSFGSGMNTEAFF | TGCGCCAGCAGCTTCGGGTCTGGAATGAACACTGAAGCTTTCTTT
- | TRBJ2-3 | - | TRBV11-1 | CASSLDRGTDTQYF | TGTGCCAGCAGCCTAGATAGGGGGACAGATACGCAGTATTTT
TRBD1 | TRBJ1-1 | - | TRBV6-6 | CATSKQGARVTEAFF | TGTGCCACCTCAAAACAGGGGGCGAGGGTTACTGAAGCTTTCTTT
- | TRBJ2-7 | - | TRBV28 | CASSLVDRNYEQYF | TGTGCCAGCAGTTTGGTAGACAGAAACTACGAGCAGTACTTC
- | TRBJ1-5 | - | TRBV18 | CASSSGLGQPQHF | TGTGCCAGCTCATCGGGACTGGGGCAGCCCCAGCATTTT
TRBD1 | TRBJ1-2 | few | TRBV5-1 | CASGQGTGSGYTF | TGCGCCAGCGGACAGGGGACGGGTTCCGGCTACACCTTC
- | TRBJ2-7 | - | TRBV28 | CASTPPARLSYEQYF | TGTGCCAGCACCCCTCCCGCGAGACTCTCCTACGAGCAGTACTTC
TRBD1 | TRBJ1-2 | - | TRBV5-5 | CASSTRQGGYGYTF | TGTGCCAGCAGCACCCGACAGGGGGGCTATGGCTACACCTTC
TRBD2 | TRBJ2-3 | - | TRBV7-3 | CASSPLTSGRTDTQYF | TGTGCCAGCAGCCCCCTGACTAGCGGCCGCACAGATACGCAGTATTTT
- | TRBJ2-5 | - | TRBV10-2 | CASSVTGGEVQETQYF | TGCGCCAGCAGCGTAACCGGAGGGGAAGTCCAAGAGACCCAGTACTTC
TRBD1 | TRBJ2-7 | - | TRBV19 | CATGRPYEQYF | TGTGCGACAGGGAGACCCTACGAGCAGTACTTC